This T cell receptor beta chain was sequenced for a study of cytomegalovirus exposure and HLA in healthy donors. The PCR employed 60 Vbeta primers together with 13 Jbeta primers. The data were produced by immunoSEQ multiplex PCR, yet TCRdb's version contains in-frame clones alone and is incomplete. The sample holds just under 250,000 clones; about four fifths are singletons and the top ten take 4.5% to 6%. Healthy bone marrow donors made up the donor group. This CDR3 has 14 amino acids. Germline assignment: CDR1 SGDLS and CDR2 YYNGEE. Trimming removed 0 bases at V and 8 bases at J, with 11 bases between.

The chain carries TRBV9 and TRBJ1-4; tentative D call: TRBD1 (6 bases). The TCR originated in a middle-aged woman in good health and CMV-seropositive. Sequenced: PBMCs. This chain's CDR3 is CASSVDGQREKLFF. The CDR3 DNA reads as TGTGCCAGCAGCGTAGACGGACAGAGGGAAAAACTGTTTTTT.